The 32 T cell receptor beta chains presented below share a single source sample, sequenced in a study of cytomegalovirus exposure and HLA in healthy donors. Primers included in the PCR were 60 Vbeta and 13 Jbeta primers. Assay: immunoSEQ multiplex PCR; the TCRdb copy retains only in-frame clones and omits some. The sample comprises about 76,000 clones, around 70% of which are singletons, and about 16% rests with the top ten. The sequencing input was PBMCs. The receptors here all came from a middle-aged woman in good health and CMV-seropositive.

This chain joins TRBV5-8 and TRBJ1-2; D not resolved. CDR1 SGHTS and CDR2 YDEGEE come from the germline V gene. Trimming cost V 0 bases and J 0 bases, with 9 bases left between them. CDR3 length equals 15 residues. The CDR3, as DNA: TGTGCCAGCAGCTTGGACGTCGCAGCTAACTATGGCTACACCTTC. The encoded protein is CASSLDVAANYGYTF.

V gene TRBV6-4 combines with J gene TRBJ2-7, with D possibly matching TRBD1 (6 bases). CDR1 is MRHNA and CDR2 is SNTAGT in the germline V gene. There are 13 residues in the CDR3. Between the trimmed V and J ends, which lost 3 bases and 6 bases, there was a span of 12 bases. The CDR3 DNA reads as TGTGCCAGCAGTGAGGTACAGGGCCTCGAGCAGTACTTC. Translating it yields CASSEVQGLEQYF.

This chain links TRBV7-2 with TRBJ2-5; 7 nucleotides align to TRBD1. Germline CDR1 SGHTA, CDR2 FQGNSA. V gave up 5 bases and J gave up 5 bases; unmatched junction bases: 5. This CDR3 comprises 13 residues. CDR3 coding DNA: TGTGCCAGCAGCCGCAACAGGGGTGAGACCCAGTACTTC. It is translated as CASSRNRGETQYF.

The chain joins TRBV27 to TRBJ1-6; 7 bases line up with TRBD1. V lost 6 bases, J lost 13 bases, and 6 bases stayed unmatched. From germline, CDR1 is MNHEY and CDR2 SMNVEV (reference sequence). The length of the CDR3 is 12 residues. The CDR3 is CASSLTGVPLHF. In nucleotides, the CDR3 is TGTGCCAGCAGCCTAACAGGGGTGCCCCTCCACTTT.

This chain links TRBV6-5 with TRBJ2-7, with no clear D. Germline CDR1 and CDR2: MNHEY and SVGAGI. V gave up 8 bases and J gave up 2 bases, with 13 bases separating them. This CDR3 contains 13 residues. CDR3 in amino acids: CASSLTEAYEQYF. Written as DNA, the CDR3 is TGTGCCAGCTCTTTGACTGAGGCCTACGAGCAGTACTTC.

CDR3 sequence: CAISEDTINQPQHF. In DNA form, the CDR3 reads TGTGCCATCAGTGAGGACACGATTAATCAGCCCCAGCATTTT. The gene calls are TRBV10-3 and TRBJ1-5; no reliable D call. Trimming took off 2 bases at V and 4 bases at J, with 9 bases between the two ends. The CDR3 consists of 14 residues. Per the germline V gene, CDR1 is ENHRY and CDR2 is SYGVKD.

J is TRBJ2-7 and V is TRBV11-2; D is possibly TRBD1 (7 bases). Germline V CDR1 and CDR2: SGHAT, FQNNGV. V was trimmed by 0 bases and J by 2 bases, leaving 14 bases between them. The CDR3 runs 16 residues. In DNA, the CDR3 is TGTGCCAGCAGCTTAGAAAGACAGGGACTTGCCTACGAGCAGTACTTC. Translation: CASSLERQGLAYEQYF.

To note about this clone: The CDR3 carries no conserved terminal phenylalanine or tryptophan, so it likely arises from a read error. The V gene is TRBV4-1, the J gene TRBJ1-4; unclear D gene. V was clipped by 1 base and J by 5 bases, with 14 bases between them. CDR3 size: 16 residues. CDR1 and CDR2 (germline): MGHRA, YSYEKL. Here the CDR3 reads CASSQVVPEVNEKLFV. CDR3 in DNA: TGCGCCAGCAGCCAAGTGGTCCCAGAGGTAAATGAAAAACTGTTTGTT.

The rearrangement joins TRBV30 to TRBJ1-1; D might be TRBD1 (5 bases). Germline V gene lookup returns CDR1 GTSNPN and CDR2 SVGIG (reference sequence). The CDR3 sequence is 13 residues long. V dropped 3 bases and J dropped 5 bases, with 13 bases sitting between them. The CDR3 DNA reads as TGTGCCTGGAGGACCCAGGGCTGGACTGAAGCTTTCTTT. This gives the protein CAWRTQGWTEAFF.

The V and J genes are TRBV11-2 and TRBJ1-2; D ambiguous. CDR1 and CDR2 from the germline V gene are SGHAT and FQNNGV. Trimming stripped 3 bases from V and 5 bases from J, with 10 bases between. The CDR3 covers 13 residues. The CDR3 spells CASSFYQAYGYTF. The CDR3 region has the DNA TGTGCCAGCAGCTTTTATCAGGCTTATGGCTACACCTTC. Looking up the rest from reference TRBV11-2 and TRBJ1-2 gives the full variable domain: EAGVAQSPRYKIIEKRQSVAFWCNPISGHATLYWYQQILGQGPKLLIQFQNNGVVDDSQLPKDRFSAERLKGVDSTLKIQPAKLEDSAVYLCASSFYQAYGYTFGSGTRLTVV.

The chain joins TRBV4-1 to TRBJ2-1; 10 positions match TRBD2. The V and J ends lost 5 bases and 7 bases, in that order; junction bases with no gene match: 11. The CDR3 has 16 residues. Germline V gene lookup returns CDR1 MGHRA and CDR2 YSYEKL. DNA for the CDR3: TGCGCCAGCAGCGAGACTAGCGGGCCTATGACGAATGAGCAGTTCTTC. Protein: CASSETSGPMTNEQFF.

The rearrangement links TRBV27 to TRBJ1-4, with 7 bases fitting TRBD1. The CDR3 contains 15 residues. Unmatched junction bases numbered 8, after V lost 3 bases and J lost 7 bases. Germline V gene lookup returns CDR1 MNHEY and CDR2 SMNVEV (reference sequence). CDR3 nucleotide sequence: TGTGCCAGCAGTTTCGGAACGGACAGGAGTGAAAAACTGTTTTTT. It translates to CASSFGTDRSEKLFF. The entire variable domain, with the rest obtained from reference TRBV27 and TRBJ1-4, is as follows: EAQVTQNPRYLITVTGKKLTVTCSQNMNHEYMSWYRQDPGLGLRQIYYSMNVEVTDKGDVPEGYKVSRKEKRNFPLILESPSPNQTSLYFCASSFGTDRSEKLFFGSGTQLSVL.

J is TRBJ1-2 and V is TRBV9; TRBD1 aligns across 9 bases. The CDR3 has 15 amino acids. From germline, CDR1 is SGDLS and CDR2 YYNGEE. The V gene end was trimmed by 4 bases and the J gene end by 2 bases; junction bases not matched to a gene: 6. The CDR3 protein is CASSFGTGNNYGYTF. The CDR3 DNA reads as TGTGCCAGCAGCTTTGGGACAGGGAACAACTATGGCTACACCTTC.

The chain is built from TRBV6-1 and TRBJ1-5; 9 bases map to TRBD1. CDR3 length equals 13 residues. V lost 4 bases, J lost 6 bases, and 1 base stayed unmatched. Per germline, CDR1 MNHNS and CDR2 SASEGT. In nucleotides, the CDR3 is TGTGCCAGCAGTGGACAGGGGGGTCAGCCCCAGCATTTT. Amino acids: CASSGQGGQPQHF.

This clone is a singleton in its sample. J is TRBJ1-3 and V is TRBV4-2; D unclear. Germline CDR1 LGHNA, CDR2 YNFKEQ. This CDR3 has 15 residues. The ends were cut back, 0 bases at V and 6 bases at J, with 12 bases in the middle. The CDR3: CASSQERRDLNTIYF. CDR3 coding DNA: TGTGCCAGCAGCCAAGAGCGGCGAGACCTAAACACCATATATTTT.

The chain combines TRBV6-6 with TRBJ2-7; D remains unclear. This CDR3 has 13 amino acids. Trimming shortened V by 3 bases and J by 2 bases, and 8 bases separated the two germline ends. CDR1 and CDR2 from the germline V gene are MNHNY and SVGAGI (reference sequence). CDR3: CASSYEVTYEQYF. CDR3 in DNA: TGTGCCAGCAGTTATGAGGTGACCTACGAGCAGTACTTC.

This clone was picked up a small number of times. This chain uses TRBV5-4 with TRBJ2-7, with TRBD1 identical over 7 bases. Trimming took 0 bases from V and 4 from J; bases not matched to a gene: 4. CDR3 length: 14 residues. Germline V gene data show CDR1 as SGHNT and CDR2 as YYREEE (reference sequence). The CDR3 loop is CASSLAEGAYEQYF. The CDR3 nucleotides read TGTGCCAGCAGCTTGGCCGAGGGGGCATACGAGCAGTACTTC.

The chain couples TRBV7-9 to TRBJ1-2; possibly TRBD1 for D (6 bases). This CDR3 spans 16 amino acids. Trimming shortened V by 5 bases and J by 0 bases, and 16 bases separated the two germline ends. In germline, CDR1 is SEHNR, CDR2 FQNEAQ (reference sequence). The CDR3 nucleotides read TGTGCCAGCAGCGGCGATGGGGACATAGCTAACTATGGCTACACCTTC. Protein product: CASSGDGDIANYGYTF.

This chain joins TRBV30 and TRBJ1-3; D gene uncertain. Trimming took 0 bases from V and 1 from J, leaving 10 bases between them. CDR3 length: 15 residues. Germline assignment: CDR1 GTSNPN and CDR2 SVGIG (reference sequence). CDR3 DNA: TGTGCCTGGAGTGTTGGGCCCCAATCTGGAAACACCATATATTTT. It specifies CAWSVGPQSGNTIYF.

V usage is TRBV9 and J usage is TRBJ2-3; 7 bases are shared with TRBD2. This CDR3 region has 16 residues. Trimming took 4 bases from V and 6 from J; bases not matched to a gene: 14. Germline CDR1 is SGDLS and CDR2 is YYNGEE. The CDR3 is CASSPPPAGWGDTQYF. The CDR3 DNA is TGTGCCAGCAGCCCTCCCCCAGCGGGGTGGGGGGATACGCAGTATTTT.

The chain has TRBV5-8 and TRBJ2-2, with TRBD2 identical over 14 bases. Germline assignment: CDR1 SGHTS and CDR2 YDEGEE. This CDR3 is 18 amino acids long. V lost 4 bases to trimming and J lost 4 bases; unmatched junction nucleotides: 9. Here the CDR3 reads CASSLGLAGGPGTGELFF. Written as DNA, the CDR3 is TGTGCCAGCAGCCTCGGACTAGCGGGGGGCCCGGGCACCGGGGAGCTGTTTTTT.

This clone turned up a few times. V gene TRBV5-1 combines with J gene TRBJ1-5, with D hard to call. V shed 0 bases and J shed 3 bases, with 4 bases lying between them. The CDR3 is 13 residues long. From germline, CDR1 is SGHRS and CDR2 YFSETQ. CDR3 sequence (DNA): TGCGCCAGCAGCTTGGGAGACAATCAGCCCCAGCATTTT. Its protein product is CASSLGDNQPQHF.

The chain employs TRBV19 and TRBJ2-7; TRBD1 is a possible D gene (5 bases). CDR1 LNHDA and CDR2 SQIVND come from the germline V gene (reference sequence). V lost 4 bases, J lost 3 bases, and 16 bases lay in between. The CDR3 is made up of 15 amino acids. In nucleotides, the CDR3 is TGTGCCAGTAGTACACGATTTCGACAGAGCTACGAGCAGTACTTC. This encodes CASSTRFRQSYEQYF.

The gene calls are TRBV28 and TRBJ1-1, with 7 bases fitting TRBD1. CDR1 and CDR2 from the germline V gene are MDHEN and SYDVKM. The CDR3 runs to 12 residues. V shed 5 bases, J shed 7 bases, and the junction held 4 bases outside the gene matches. The CDR3 bases are TGTGCCAGCAGTACGACAGGGATTGAAGCTTTCTTT. Amino acid sequence: CASSTTGIEAFF.

The CDR3 coding sequence is TGTGCCAGTTCTCGTGCGGGGATTGAACGAGAGTTCTTC. This encodes CASSRAGIEREFF. V gene TRBV19 combines with J gene TRBJ2-1, with D maybe TRBD2 (6 bases). This CDR3 comprises 13 residues. Germline V lookup: CDR1 LNHDA, CDR2 SQIVND (reference sequence). Deletions cut 8 bases from V and 14 bases from J, with 22 bases between.

The V and J genes are TRBV6-1 and TRBJ2-7; 9 nucleotides agree with TRBD2. The CDR3 is 18 amino acids. With 2 bases clipped from V and 2 bases from J, the junction kept 13 bases outside the gene matches. The germline V gene encodes CDR1 MNHNS and CDR2 SASEGT. CDR3 nucleotide sequence: TGTGCCAGCAGTGAATATACCAGTGTGGCTAGCGGGACCTACGAGCAGTACTTC. Amino acid sequence: CASSEYTSVASGTYEQYF.

The rearrangement uses TRBV6-6 and TRBJ2-7, with TRBD2 identical over 8 bases. CDR3 size: 15 residues. Germline CDR1 is MNHNY and CDR2 is SVGAGI (reference sequence). V lost 4 bases, J lost 7 bases, and 12 bases stayed unmatched. As DNA, the CDR3 is TGTGCCAGCAGTTCCCCGGGACTAGTGGCTCGTGAGCAGTACTTC. This gives the protein CASSSPGLVAREQYF.

The chain couples TRBV29-1 to TRBJ1-2; D uncertain. Germline lookup yields CDR1 SQVTM and CDR2 ANQGSEA. The CDR3 sequence is 11 residues long. Trimming took off 8 bases at V and 4 bases at J, with 11 bases between the two ends. The CDR3 nucleotides are TGCAGCTCCTTTGGGCCCTATGGCTACACCTTC. Protein: CSSFGPYGYTF.

This rearrangement joins TRBV7-9 to TRBJ1-1; no firm D call. V dropped 1 base and J dropped 1 base, with 7 bases sitting between them. The CDR3 runs to 14 residues. Germline V CDR1 and CDR2: SEHNR, FQNEAQ (reference sequence). As DNA, the CDR3 is TGTGCCAGCAGCTTAGGGGCCGGGAACACTGAAGCTTTCTTT. It specifies CASSLGAGNTEAFF.

This chain uses TRBV28 with TRBJ2-3; D remains unclear. Germline-derived CDR1 and CDR2 are MDHEN and SYDVKM. This CDR3 has 13 amino acids. The V end lost 10 bases, the J end lost 3 bases, and 14 bases lay between the germline ends. The CDR3 region has the DNA TGTGCCACCCATCCCTTTCGGACAGATACGCAGTATTTT. Its translation: CATHPFRTDTQYF.

This chain's CDR3 is CASSLQGAIEAFF. The DNA for the CDR3 is TGTGCCAGCAGCTTACAGGGGGCAATTGAAGCTTTCTTT. The chain recombines TRBV7-9 with TRBJ1-1; 8 bases agree with TRBD1. Losses at the gene ends were 2 bases for V and 7 bases for J; bases not matched to a gene: 3. CDR3 size: 13 residues. Germline V gene data show CDR1 as SEHNR and CDR2 as FQNEAQ (reference sequence).

This clone has a handful of counts. The chain links TRBV10-3 to TRBJ2-7; 7 nucleotides match TRBD1. Looked up from germline, CDR1 is ENHRY and CDR2 is SYGVKD. V dropped 3 bases and J dropped 2; count of bases not matched to a gene: 1. The CDR3 runs 13 residues. CDR3 residues: CAISDGQAYEQYF. Here the CDR3 DNA reads TGTGCCATCAGTGACGGACAGGCCTACGAGCAGTACTTC.